This T cell receptor (beta chain) originates from a study of blood T cell repertoires in COVID-19. Study at large: Material from acute and convalescent COVID-19 was sourced from the United States, Italy and Spain. PBMCs, B-cell-depleted T cells, or T cells were the source of the cDNA or gDNA that made up the material.

This CDR3 is 17 amino acids long. CDR1 and CDR2 (germline): LGHDT, YNNKEL (reference sequence). V was pared by 0 bases and J by 1 base, with 16 bases between. Per the study methods: It was from reference gene primer amplification that nucleated cell counts were estimated. The data were produced by immunoSEQ multiplex PCR, yet TCRdb's version contains in-frame clones alone and is incomplete. V and J calls plus clone size are reproduced from that table; the DNA served to infer D and trimming. The sample lists fewer than 65,000 clones, approximately 87% occurring once. The sample was peripheral blood. The sequence derives from a human donor in a cohort sampled during active COVID-19. The rearrangement joins TRBV3-1 (or the pseudogene TRBV3-2) to TRBJ2-7; tentative D call: TRBD2 (5 bases). CDR3 in amino acids: CASSQEDPGFGSYEQYF. CDR3 DNA: TGTGCCAGCAGCCAAGAAGATCCGGGATTCGGGTCCTACGAGCAGTACTTC.